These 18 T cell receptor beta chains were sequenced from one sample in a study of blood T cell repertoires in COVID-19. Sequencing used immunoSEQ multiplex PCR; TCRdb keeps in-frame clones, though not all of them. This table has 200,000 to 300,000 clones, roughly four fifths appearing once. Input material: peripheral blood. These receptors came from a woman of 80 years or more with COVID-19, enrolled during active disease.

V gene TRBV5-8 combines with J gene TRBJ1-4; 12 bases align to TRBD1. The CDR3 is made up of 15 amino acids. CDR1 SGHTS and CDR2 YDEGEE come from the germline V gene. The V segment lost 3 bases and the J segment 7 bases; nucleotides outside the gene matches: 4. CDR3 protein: CASSWDRGRSEKLFF. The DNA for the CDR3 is TGTGCCAGCAGCTGGGACAGGGGGCGGAGTGAAAAACTGTTTTTT.

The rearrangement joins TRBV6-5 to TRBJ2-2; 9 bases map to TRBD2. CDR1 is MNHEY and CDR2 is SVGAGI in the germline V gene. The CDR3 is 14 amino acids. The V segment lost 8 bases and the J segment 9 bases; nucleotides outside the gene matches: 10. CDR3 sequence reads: CASSGTSRARELFF. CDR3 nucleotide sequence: TGTGCCAGCTCAGGGACTAGCCGTGCACGGGAGCTGTTTTTT.

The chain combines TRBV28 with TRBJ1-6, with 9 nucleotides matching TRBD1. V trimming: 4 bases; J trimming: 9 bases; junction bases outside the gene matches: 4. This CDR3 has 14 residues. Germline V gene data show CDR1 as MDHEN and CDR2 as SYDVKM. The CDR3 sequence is CASSWDRESSPLHF. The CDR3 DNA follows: TGTGCCAGCAGTTGGGACAGGGAGAGTTCACCCCTCCACTTT.

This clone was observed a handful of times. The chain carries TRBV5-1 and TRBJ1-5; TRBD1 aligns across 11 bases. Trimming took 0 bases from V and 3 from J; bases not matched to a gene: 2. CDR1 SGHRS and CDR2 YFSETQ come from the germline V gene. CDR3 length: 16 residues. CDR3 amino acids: CASSLVGQGDNQPQHF. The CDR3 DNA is TGCGCCAGCAGCTTGGTGGGACAGGGGGACAATCAGCCCCAGCATTTT.

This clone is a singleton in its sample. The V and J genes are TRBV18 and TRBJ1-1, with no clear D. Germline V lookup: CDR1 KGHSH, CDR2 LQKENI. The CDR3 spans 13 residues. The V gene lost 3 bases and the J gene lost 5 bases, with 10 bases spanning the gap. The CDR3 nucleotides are TGTGCCAGCTCACCCGGTATATGGACTGAAGCTTTCTTT. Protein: CASSPGIWTEAFF.

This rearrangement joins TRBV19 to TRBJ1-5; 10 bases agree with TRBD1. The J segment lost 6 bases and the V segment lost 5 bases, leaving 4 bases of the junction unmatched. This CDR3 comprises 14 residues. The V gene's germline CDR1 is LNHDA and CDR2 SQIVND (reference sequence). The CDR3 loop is CASSWTGGSQPQHF. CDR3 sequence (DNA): TGTGCCAGTAGTTGGACAGGGGGGAGTCAGCCCCAGCATTTT. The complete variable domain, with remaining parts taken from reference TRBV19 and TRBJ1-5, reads DGGITQSPKYLFRKEGQNVTLSCEQNLNHDAMYWYRQDPGQGLRLIYYSQIVNDFQKGDIAEGYSVSREKKESFPLTVTSAQKNPTAFYLCASSWTGGSQPQHFGDGTRLSIL.

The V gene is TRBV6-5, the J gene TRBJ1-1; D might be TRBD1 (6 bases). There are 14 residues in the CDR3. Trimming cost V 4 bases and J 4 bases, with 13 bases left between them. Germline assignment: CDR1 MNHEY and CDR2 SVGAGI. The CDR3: CASSSDRLSTEAFF. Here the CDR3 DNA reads TGTGCCAGCAGTTCGGACAGATTGAGCACTGAAGCTTTCTTT.

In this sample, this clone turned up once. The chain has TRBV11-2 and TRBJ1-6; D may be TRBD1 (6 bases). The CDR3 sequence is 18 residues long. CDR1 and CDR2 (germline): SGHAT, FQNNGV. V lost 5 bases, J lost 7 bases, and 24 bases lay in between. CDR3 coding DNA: TGTGCCAGCAGCCTGCGGAGAGCAGGGGCGCTGGGGAATTCACCCCTCCACTTT. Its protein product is CASSLRRAGALGNSPLHF.

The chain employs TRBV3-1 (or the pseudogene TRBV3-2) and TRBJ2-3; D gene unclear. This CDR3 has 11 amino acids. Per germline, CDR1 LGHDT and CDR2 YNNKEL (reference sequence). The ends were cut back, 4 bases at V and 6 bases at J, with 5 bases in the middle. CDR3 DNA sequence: TGTGCCAGCAGCCTCAGGGATACGCAGTATTTT. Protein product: CASSLRDTQYF.

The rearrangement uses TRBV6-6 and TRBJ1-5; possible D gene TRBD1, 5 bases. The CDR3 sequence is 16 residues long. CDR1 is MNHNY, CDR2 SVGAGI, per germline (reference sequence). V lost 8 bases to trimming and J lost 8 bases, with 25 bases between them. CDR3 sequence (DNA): TGTGCCAGCCGATTTACCCCGAGCAGGGTGCATGAGCCCCAGCATTTT. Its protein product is CASRFTPSRVHEPQHF.

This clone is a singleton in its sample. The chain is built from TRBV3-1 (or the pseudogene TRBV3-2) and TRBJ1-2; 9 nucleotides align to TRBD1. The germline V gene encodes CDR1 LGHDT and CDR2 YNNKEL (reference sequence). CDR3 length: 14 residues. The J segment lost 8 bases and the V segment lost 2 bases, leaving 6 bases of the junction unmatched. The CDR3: CASSQWGQGDGYTF. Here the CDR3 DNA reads TGTGCCAGCAGCCAATGGGGACAGGGTGACGGCTACACCTTC.

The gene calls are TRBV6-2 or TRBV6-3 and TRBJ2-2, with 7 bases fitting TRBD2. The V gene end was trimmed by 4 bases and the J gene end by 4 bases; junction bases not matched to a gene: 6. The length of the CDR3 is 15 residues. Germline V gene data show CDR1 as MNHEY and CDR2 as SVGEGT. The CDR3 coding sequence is TGTGCCAGCAGTTTCGGACTAGGGAGCACCGGGGAGCTGTTTTTT. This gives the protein CASSFGLGSTGELFF.

This CDR3 reads CASRGSAGFNSPLHF. Here the CDR3 DNA reads TGTGCCAGCAGGGGATCAGCAGGGTTTAATTCACCCCTCCACTTT. J is TRBJ1-6 and V is TRBV2; D may be TRBD1 (5 bases). The germline V and J ends were trimmed by 6 bases and 6 bases, with 15 bases remaining between them. The V gene's germline CDR1 is SNHLY and CDR2 FYNNEI. This CDR3 has 15 amino acids.

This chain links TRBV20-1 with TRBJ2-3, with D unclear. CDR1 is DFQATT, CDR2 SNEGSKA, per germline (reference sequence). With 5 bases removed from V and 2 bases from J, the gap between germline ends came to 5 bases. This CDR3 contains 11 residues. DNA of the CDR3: TGCAGTGCTCCTAACACAGATACGCAGTATTTT. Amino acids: CSAPNTDTQYF.

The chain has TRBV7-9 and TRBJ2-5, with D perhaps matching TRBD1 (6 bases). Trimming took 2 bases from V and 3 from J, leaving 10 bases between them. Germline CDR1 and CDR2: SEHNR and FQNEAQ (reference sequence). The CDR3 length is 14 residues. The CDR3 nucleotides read TGTGCCAGCAGCTTACAGACAGGAAAAGAGACCCAGTACTTC. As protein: CASSLQTGKETQYF. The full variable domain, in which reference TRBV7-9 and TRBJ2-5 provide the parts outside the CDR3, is DTGVSQNPRHKITKRGQNVTFRCDPISEHNRLYWYRQTLGQGPEFLTYFQNEAQLEKSRLLSDRFSAERPKGSFSTLEIQRTEQGDSAMYLCASSLQTGKETQYFGPGTRLLVL.

CDR3 sequence reads: CAGLISGRGPRTDTQYF. Written as DNA, the CDR3 is TGTGCCGGTCTGATTAGCGGGAGGGGTCCACGGACAGATACGCAGTATTTT. The rearrangement joins TRBV21-1 to TRBJ2-3; TRBD2 is the table's D call and was not checked against the DNA. TRBV21-1 is shown as a pseudogene. The CDR3 sequence is 17 residues long.

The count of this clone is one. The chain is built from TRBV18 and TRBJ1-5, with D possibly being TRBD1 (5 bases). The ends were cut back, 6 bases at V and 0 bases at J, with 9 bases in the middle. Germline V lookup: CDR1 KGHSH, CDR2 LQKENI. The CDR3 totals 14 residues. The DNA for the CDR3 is TGTGCCAGCTCGGACAACTATAGCAATCAGCCCCAGCATTTT. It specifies CASSDNYSNQPQHF.

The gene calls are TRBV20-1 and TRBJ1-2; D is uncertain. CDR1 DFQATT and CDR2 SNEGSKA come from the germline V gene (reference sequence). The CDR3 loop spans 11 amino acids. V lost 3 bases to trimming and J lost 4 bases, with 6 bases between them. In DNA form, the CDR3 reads TGCAGTGCTAGCTCGGTCTATGGCTACACCTTC. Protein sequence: CSASSVYGYTF.